This T cell receptor (beta chain) is from a study of T cell changes during pregnancy in multiple sclerosis. Profiled with immunoSEQ multiplex PCR; TCRdb holds only in-frame clones, not every one. In the table there are 60,000 to 75,000 clones, around 90% of which are singletons. Deletions cut 4 bases from V and 3 bases from J, with 15 bases between. This CDR3 is built from 16 residues. The germline V gene has CDR1 MNHEY and CDR2 SVGAGI. The sample was peripheral blood, taken in the third trimester of pregnancy. The V gene is TRBV6-5, the J gene TRBJ1-4; D is unresolved. The clonotype comes from a female donor with multiple sclerosis, enrolled in a pregnancy study. CDR3 amino acids: CASSLGWTRPNEKLFF. The CDR3 coding sequence is TGTGCCAGCAGTTTAGGGTGGACTCGCCCTAATGAAAAACTGTTTTTT.